The 21 T cell receptor beta chains below come from one sample, sequenced in a study of blood T cell repertoires in COVID-19. Using immunoSEQ multiplex PCR, the repertoire was profiled, and TCRdb retains in-frame clones only, with some absent. The data hold 75,000 to 85,000 clones, with about 85% observed a single time. The material sequenced was peripheral blood. The source of these receptors is a man between 60 and 70 years old with COVID-19, enrolled during active disease.

The chain has TRBV2 and TRBJ2-1, with 8 bases matching TRBD1. This CDR3 comprises 14 residues. V gave up 3 bases and J gave up 9 bases; unmatched junction bases: 7. Germline CDR1 and CDR2: SNHLY and FYNNEI. Written as DNA, the CDR3 is TGTGCCAGCAGTGATCGGACAGGGCAGGGTGAGCAGTTCTTC. It specifies CASSDRTGQGEQFF.

The V gene is TRBV11-2, the J gene TRBJ2-7, with 11 bases aligning to TRBD2. Trimming took 1 base from V and 1 from J; bases not matched to a gene: 0. CDR1 and CDR2 from the germline V gene are SGHAT and FQNNGV. This CDR3 has 15 amino acids. The CDR3, as DNA: TGTGCCAGCAGCTTAGGACTAGCGGGGTCCTACGAGCAGTACTTC. It yields the protein CASSLGLAGSYEQYF. Supplemented by reference TRBV11-2 and TRBJ2-7, the full variable domain reads EAGVAQSPRYKIIEKRQSVAFWCNPISGHATLYWYQQILGQGPKLLIQFQNNGVVDDSQLPKDRFSAERLKGVDSTLKIQPAKLEDSAVYLCASSLGLAGSYEQYFGPGTRLTVT.

The V gene is TRBV5-6, the J gene TRBJ2-7; tentatively, D is TRBD2 (5 bases). The germline V and J ends were trimmed by 6 bases and 3 bases, with 10 bases remaining between them. Germline CDR1 SGHDT, CDR2 YYEEEE. The CDR3 totals 12 residues. CDR3 DNA sequence: TGTGCCAGCACCACCACTAGCTACGAGCAGTACTTC. This gives the protein CASTTTSYEQYF.

CDR3 protein: CAITDPRGGNTIYF. The CDR3 DNA reads as TGTGCCATCACAGACCCAAGGGGAGGAAACACCATATATTTT. This sequence joins TRBV10-3 and TRBJ1-3, with D tentatively TRBD1 (5 bases). CDR1 and CDR2 (germline): ENHRY, SYGVKD. The V end was cut by 7 bases, the J end by 4 bases, with 14 bases between. The CDR3 is made up of 14 amino acids.

The table lists this clone with a few counts. The chain uses TRBV10-1 and TRBJ1-1; 7 positions agree with TRBD1. This CDR3 is built from 13 residues. CDR1 and CDR2 from the germline V gene are WNHNN and SYGVQD (reference sequence). With 4 bases clipped from V and 4 bases from J, the junction kept 3 bases outside the gene matches. The CDR3 DNA follows: TGCGCCAGCAGTGGACAGGGTATCACTGAAGCTTTCTTT. Translation gives CASSGQGITEAFF.

J is TRBJ1-3 and V is TRBV6-5; D is perhaps TRBD1 (5 bases). The CDR3 consists of 15 residues. Trimming stripped 5 bases from V and 6 bases from J, with 17 bases between. In germline, CDR1 is MNHEY, CDR2 SVGAGI. CDR3 loop: CASSPSGGKENTIYF. CDR3 in DNA: TGTGCCAGCAGTCCCTCGGGGGGGAAGGAAAACACCATATATTTT.

The chain is built from TRBV18 and TRBJ2-5; possibly TRBD2 for D (6 bases). CDR3 length: 18 residues. V was shortened by 3 bases and J by 3 bases, with 23 bases between the two germline ends. Germline values: CDR1 KGHSH, CDR2 LQKENI. CDR3 coding DNA: TGTGCCAGCTCACCCCGTGGGCCTTCTGGGGGGTACAAAGAGACCCAGTACTTC. Amino acids: CASSPRGPSGGYKETQYF.

The chain has TRBV3-1 (or the pseudogene TRBV3-2) and TRBJ2-5, with TRBD2 identical over 12 bases. This CDR3 comprises 15 residues. V was pared by 5 bases and J by 3 bases, with 4 bases of the junction left unmatched. Germline CDR1 is LGHDT and CDR2 is YNNKEL (reference sequence). In DNA form, the CDR3 reads TGTGCCAGCAGCGCTCGGACTAGCGGGAAAGAGACCCAGTACTTC. It specifies CASSARTSGKETQYF.

This clone was seen more than once but under ten times. The J gene is TRBJ2-5, the V gene TRBV2, with D possibly being TRBD1 (5 bases). The V end lost 4 bases, the J end lost 2 bases, and 8 bases lay between the germline ends. CDR3 length: 13 residues. Germline V gives CDR1 SNHLY, CDR2 FYNNEI. The CDR3, as DNA: TGTGCCAGCAGTGGGGCAGGGCAAGAGACCCAGTACTTC. It yields the protein CASSGAGQETQYF.

V usage is TRBV3-1 (or the pseudogene TRBV3-2) and J usage is TRBJ2-2; D call uncertain. Germline CDR1 LGHDT, CDR2 YNNKEL (reference sequence). The CDR3 sequence is 11 residues long. Trimming shortened V by 6 bases and J by 4 bases, and 3 bases separated the two germline ends. CDR3 in amino acids: CASRRTGELFF. The CDR3 nucleotides read TGTGCCAGCAGGCGCACCGGGGAGCTGTTTTTT.

This clone was detected a few times. J is TRBJ2-3 and V is TRBV7-9; 9 positions agree with TRBD1. Germline trimming cut 3 bases from V and 0 bases from J; bases unmatched to any gene: 1. Germline-derived CDR1 and CDR2 are SEHNR and FQNEAQ (reference sequence). The CDR3 spans 15 residues. CDR3: CASSFGQGSTDTQYF. The CDR3, as DNA: TGTGCCAGCAGCTTCGGACAGGGGAGCACAGATACGCAGTATTTT.

This chain joins TRBV24-1 and TRBJ2-3, with D maybe TRBD1 (5 bases). This CDR3 spans 15 amino acids. CDR1 is KGHDR and CDR2 is SFDVKD in the germline V gene. With 1 base removed from V and 6 bases from J, the gap between germline ends came to 13 bases. Here the CDR3 reads CATSDFYQGSDTQYF. The CDR3 DNA reads as TGTGCCACCAGTGATTTCTACCAGGGTAGTGATACGCAGTATTTT.

The rearrangement joins TRBV11-3 to TRBJ1-5; 10 bases agree with TRBD1. V shed 9 bases, J shed 4 bases, and the junction held 9 bases outside the gene matches. The CDR3 totals 15 residues. CDR1 and CDR2 from the germline V gene are SGHNT and YENEEA. CDR3 in amino acids: CARTIRQGANQPQHF. The CDR3 nucleotides are TGTGCCAGGACCATAAGACAGGGGGCTAATCAGCCCCAGCATTTT. The whole variable domain, remainder taken from reference TRBV11-3 and TRBJ1-5, is EAGVVQSPRYKIIEKKQPVAFWCNPISGHNTLYWYLQNLGQGPELLIRYENEEAVDDSQLPKDRFSAERLKGVDSTLKIQPAELGDSAVYLCARTIRQGANQPQHFGDGTRLSIL.

This clone was recorded only once. V gene TRBV1 combines with J gene TRBJ2-1; the table's D call TRBD2 went unverified against the DNA. TRBV1 is classified as a pseudogene. The CDR3 runs to 18 residues. CDR3 sequence reads: CTSSQDSSGTSGYNEQFF. DNA for the CDR3: TGCACCAGCAGCCAAGACAGTTCCGGGACTAGCGGTTACAATGAGCAGTTCTTC.

Concerning this clone itself: One end of the junction does not line up with germline, which may come from a read error. The chain links TRBV3-1 (or the pseudogene TRBV3-2) to TRBJ2-7; 10 bases are shared with TRBD2. Looked up from germline, CDR1 is LGHDT and CDR2 is YNNKEL (reference sequence). CDR3 length: 15 amino acids. The chain's CDR3 is CASIQPGLAPHEQYF. DNA of the CDR3: TGTGCCAGCATCCAACCGGGACTAGCGCCCCACGAGCAGTACTTC.

The genes are TRBV5-1 and TRBJ1-6; no clear D gene. V was clipped by 0 bases and J by 5 bases, with 15 bases between them. This CDR3 is 17 amino acids long. Germline-derived CDR1 and CDR2 are SGHRS and YFSETQ. The CDR3 DNA sequence: TGCGCCAGCAGCTTGGATTACGGACTCGCAAATAATTCACCCCTCCACTTT. Encoded protein: CASSLDYGLANNSPLHF.

The V gene is TRBV24-1, the J gene TRBJ2-1; 10 bases fit TRBD1. The CDR3 length is 14 residues. V lost 5 bases and J lost 8; bases outside the gene matches: 5. Germline V gene data show CDR1 as KGHDR and CDR2 as SFDVKD. The CDR3 reads CATSGGTGVDEQFF. The CDR3 DNA follows: TGTGCCACCAGTGGTGGGACAGGGGTCGATGAGCAGTTCTTC.

The chain carries TRBV5-1 and TRBJ2-1, with D tentatively TRBD2 (5 bases). This CDR3 has 19 amino acids. V was clipped by 2 bases and J by 2 bases, with 23 bases between them. Germline CDR1 reads SGHRS; CDR2 reads YFSETQ. CDR3 region: CASSFFAYVEGIPYNEQFF. CDR3 nucleotides: TGCGCCAGCAGCTTTTTTGCCTATGTAGAGGGAATCCCCTACAATGAGCAGTTCTTC.

A few counts support this clone. The gene calls are TRBV12-5 and TRBJ2-5; D might be TRBD2 (6 bases). The CDR3 has 13 amino acids. The germline V gene encodes CDR1 LGHNT and CDR2 FRNRAP. V dropped 4 bases and J dropped 2 bases, with 8 bases sitting between them. Written as DNA, the CDR3 is TGTGCTAGTGGTTCGGGAGAACAAGAGACCCAGTACTTC. Its protein product is CASGSGEQETQYF.

V is TRBV28 and J is TRBJ2-1; TRBD1 might be the D (6 bases). The CDR3 sequence is 15 residues long. CDR1 and CDR2 (germline): MDHEN, SYDVKM. With 5 bases removed from V and 0 bases from J, the gap between germline ends came to 11 bases. CDR3 loop: CASSGGHSSYNEQFF. As DNA, the CDR3 is TGTGCCAGCAGTGGGGGACACAGCTCCTACAATGAGCAGTTCTTC.

The chain combines TRBV7-2 with TRBJ2-7, with 8 nucleotides matching TRBD2. The germline CDR1 and CDR2 sequences are SGHTA and FQGNSA. Trimming at V came to 5 bases and at J to 6 bases, leaving 9 bases not matched to a gene. The CDR3 has 14 amino acids. CDR3: CASSESAGVGEQYF. DNA of the CDR3: TGTGCCAGCAGCGAGTCAGCGGGAGTGGGCGAGCAGTACTTC. Complete variable domain (other parts from reference TRBV7-2 and TRBJ2-7): GAGVSQSPSNKVTEKGKDVELRCDPISGHTALYWYRQSLGQGLEFLIYFQGNSAPDKSGLPSDRFSAERTGGSVSTLTIQRTQQEDSAVYLCASSESAGVGEQYFGPGTRLTVT.